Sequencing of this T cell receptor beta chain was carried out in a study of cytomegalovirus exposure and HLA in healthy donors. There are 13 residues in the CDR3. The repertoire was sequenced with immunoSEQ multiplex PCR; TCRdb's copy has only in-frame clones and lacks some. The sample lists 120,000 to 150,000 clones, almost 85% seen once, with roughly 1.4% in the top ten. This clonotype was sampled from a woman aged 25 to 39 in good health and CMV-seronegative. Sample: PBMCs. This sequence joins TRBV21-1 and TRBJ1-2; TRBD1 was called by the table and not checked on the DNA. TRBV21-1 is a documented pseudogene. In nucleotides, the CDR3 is TGTGCCAGTCTAAGAGGGGGTGGGTATGGCTACACCTTC. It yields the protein CASLRGGGYGYTF.